The entry that follows covers one T cell receptor (beta chain) sequence. This specimen belongs to a study of blood T cell repertoires in COVID-19. Looking at the study overall: The origin of the acute and convalescent COVID-19 samples was the United States, Italy and Spain. PBMCs, B-cell-depleted T cells, or T cells were the source of the cDNA or gDNA that made up the material.

Authors' methods: Reference gene primer amplification yielded estimated nucleated cell counts. Sequencing was performed with immunoSEQ multiplex PCR; in TCRdb, only in-frame clones are kept and a portion is missing. For V, J and clone size, that table is used; D and trimming come from the DNA. This sample yields 250,000 to 300,000 clones, of which about nine tenths are seen a single time; more than 6.5% belongs to the top ten. Trimming stripped 7 bases from V and 9 bases from J, with 19 bases between. This CDR3 comprises 13 residues. Germline assignment: CDR1 MNHEY and CDR2 SVGEGT. The chain is built from TRBV6-2 or TRBV6-3 and TRBJ2-7; D remains ambiguous. This TCR was recovered from a woman in her thirties who had recovered from COVID-19. Sequenced input: peripheral blood. This CDR3 reads CASTPASPLRQYF. The CDR3 nucleotides are TGTGCCAGCACCCCTGCCTCACCCCTACGGCAGTACTTC.